The 3 T cell receptor beta chains given below trace back to one sample, sequenced in a study of T cell changes during pregnancy in multiple sclerosis. Sequencing was performed with immunoSEQ multiplex PCR; in TCRdb, only in-frame clones are kept and a portion is missing. Of tens of thousands of clones in the sample, about 91% were seen once. This specimen consisted of peripheral blood, obtained after pregnancy. These receptors were obtained from a female donor with multiple sclerosis, enrolled in a pregnancy study.

The V call is TRBV5-6, the J call TRBJ2-5, with a tentative D call TRBD2 (6 bases). The CDR3 is made up of 15 amino acids. V was clipped by 5 bases and J by 2 bases, with 16 bases between them. CDR1 SGHDT and CDR2 YYEEEE come from the germline V gene. CDR3 loop: CASSRITSKQETQYF. In DNA form, the CDR3 reads TGTGCCAGCAGTCGGATCACTAGCAAACAAGAGACCCAGTACTTC.

The J gene is TRBJ2-5, the V gene TRBV2; possible D gene TRBD2, 6 bases. The ends were cut back, 8 bases at V and 4 bases at J, with 11 bases in the middle. Germline assignment: CDR1 SNHLY and CDR2 FYNNEI. The CDR3 extends over 12 amino acids. The CDR3 nucleotides read TGTGCCAGCGCCAAGGAGGGAGAGACCCAGTACTTC. Translation: CASAKEGETQYF.

This chain links TRBV7-2 with TRBJ2-3, with TRBD2 identical over 12 bases. The germline V gene has CDR1 SGHTA and CDR2 FQGNSA. The CDR3 totals 13 residues. Trimming at V came to 6 bases and at J to 7 bases, leaving 2 bases not matched to a gene. CDR3 loop: CASRTSGGHTQYF. The CDR3 region has the DNA TGTGCCAGCAGGACTAGCGGGGGCCATACGCAGTATTTT.